Given below is one T cell receptor (beta chain) in context. Its target is unknown. This CDR3 comprises 16 residues. Trimming removed 0 bases at V and 1 base at J, with 14 bases between. Looked up from germline, CDR1 is DFQATT and CDR2 is SNEGSKA (reference sequence). Prepared libraries of TCR beta cDNA carried unique molecular identifiers. TCRdb analysed the PCR reads with MiXCR anew, one entry per CDR3 protein. The data hold about 160,000 distinct CDR3 sequences, with about 36% observed a single time. This specimen comes from a study of post-analysis software for immune sequencing data. The wider study: In terms of disease course, relapsing-remitting, secondary progressive and progressive-relapsing multiple sclerosis were included. General study findings and limits: In patients, TRBV5-6, TRBV5-1 and TRBV20-1 belonged to 4 or 5 TRBV segments found more frequently than in controls.

The chain employs TRBV20-1 and TRBJ2-3; D is uncertain. This sequence originates from a girl under 18 with multiple sclerosis. The material was blood, obtained after autologous hematopoietic stem cell transplantation. The CDR3 coding sequence is TGCAGTGCTAGAGACCCCCGTATGCCCGGCACAGATACGCAGTATTTT. Protein: CSARDPRMPGTDTQYF.